What follows is one T cell receptor beta chain and its context. This sample stems from a study of T cell changes during pregnancy in multiple sclerosis. Clones were read by immunoSEQ multiplex PCR, and TCRdb kept only the in-frame ones, dropping some. The data contain more than 55,000 clones, approximately 92% of them singletons. This sequence originates from a female donor with multiple sclerosis, enrolled in a pregnancy study. The sequencing here drew on peripheral blood, taken in the first trimester of pregnancy.

CDR3 loop: CASSYWGQGFEQYF. CDR3 bases: TGTGCCAGCAGTTACTGGGGACAGGGGTTCGAGCAGTACTTC. The rearrangement joins TRBV6-5 to TRBJ2-7; 10 bases align to TRBD1. Germline CDR1 and CDR2: MNHEY and SVGAGI. The V segment lost 1 base and the J segment 6 bases; nucleotides outside the gene matches: 3. The CDR3 length is 14 residues.